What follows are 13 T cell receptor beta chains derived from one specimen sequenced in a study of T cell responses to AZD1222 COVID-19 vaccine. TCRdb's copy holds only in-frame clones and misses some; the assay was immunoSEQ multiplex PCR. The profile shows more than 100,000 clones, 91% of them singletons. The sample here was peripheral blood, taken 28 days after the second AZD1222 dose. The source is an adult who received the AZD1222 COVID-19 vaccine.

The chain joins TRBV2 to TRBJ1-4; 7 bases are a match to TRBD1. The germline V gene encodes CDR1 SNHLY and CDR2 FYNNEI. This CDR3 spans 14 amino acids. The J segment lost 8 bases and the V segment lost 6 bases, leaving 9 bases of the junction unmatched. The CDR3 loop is CASSSGTVIEKLFF. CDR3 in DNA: TGTGCCAGCAGCTCCGGGACAGTCATAGAAAAACTGTTTTTT.

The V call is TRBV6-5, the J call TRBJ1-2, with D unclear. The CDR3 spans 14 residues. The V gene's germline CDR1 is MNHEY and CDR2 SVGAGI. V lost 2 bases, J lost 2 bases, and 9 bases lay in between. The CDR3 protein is CASSYLLPNYGYTF. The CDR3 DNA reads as TGTGCCAGCAGTTACCTTCTTCCAAACTATGGCTACACCTTC.

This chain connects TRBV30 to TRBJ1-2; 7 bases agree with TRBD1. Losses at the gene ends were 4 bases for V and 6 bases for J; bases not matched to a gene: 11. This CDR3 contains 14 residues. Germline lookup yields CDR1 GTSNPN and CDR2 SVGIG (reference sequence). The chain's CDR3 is CAWTAQGQADGYTF. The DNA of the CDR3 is TGTGCCTGGACCGCACAGGGGCAAGCGGATGGCTACACCTTC.

The CDR3 region is CASSRGLQGRSGYTF. The DNA of the CDR3 is TGTGCCAGCAGTAGGGGATTACAGGGGCGGAGCGGCTACACCTTC. The genes are TRBV2 and TRBJ1-2; 7 bases match TRBD1. The V segment lost 5 bases and the J segment 8 bases; nucleotides outside the gene matches: 14. The CDR3 consists of 15 residues. CDR1 and CDR2 from the germline V gene are SNHLY and FYNNEI.

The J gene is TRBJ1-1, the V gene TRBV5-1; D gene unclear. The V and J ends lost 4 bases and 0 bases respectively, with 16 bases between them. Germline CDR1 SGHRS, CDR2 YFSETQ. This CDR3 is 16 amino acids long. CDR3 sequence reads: CASSGATEPLNTEAFF. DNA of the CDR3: TGCGCCAGCAGCGGAGCGACGGAACCGCTGAACACTGAAGCTTTCTTT.

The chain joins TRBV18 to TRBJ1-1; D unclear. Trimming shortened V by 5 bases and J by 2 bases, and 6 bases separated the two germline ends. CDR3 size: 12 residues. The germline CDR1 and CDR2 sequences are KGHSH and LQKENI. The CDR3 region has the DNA TGTGCCAGCTCATCAGTAAACACTGAAGCTTTCTTT. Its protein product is CASSSVNTEAFF.

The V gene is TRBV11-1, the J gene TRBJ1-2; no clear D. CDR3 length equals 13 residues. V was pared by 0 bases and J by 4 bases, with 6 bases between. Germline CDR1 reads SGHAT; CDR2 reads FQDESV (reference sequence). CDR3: CASSLAPRYGYTF. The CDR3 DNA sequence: TGTGCCAGCAGCTTAGCGCCGCGCTATGGCTACACCTTC.

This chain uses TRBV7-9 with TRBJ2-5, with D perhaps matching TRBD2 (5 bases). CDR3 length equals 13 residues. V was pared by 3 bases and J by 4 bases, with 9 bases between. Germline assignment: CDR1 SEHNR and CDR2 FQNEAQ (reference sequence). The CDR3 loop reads CASSFPGGETQYF. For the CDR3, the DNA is TGTGCCAGCAGCTTTCCAGGAGGAGAGACCCAGTACTTC. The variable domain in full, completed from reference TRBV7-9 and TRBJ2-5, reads DTGVSQNPRHKITKRGQNVTFRCDPISEHNRLYWYRQTLGQGPEFLTYFQNEAQLEKSRLLSDRFSAERPKGSFSTLEIQRTEQGDSAMYLCASSFPGGETQYFGPGTRLLVL.

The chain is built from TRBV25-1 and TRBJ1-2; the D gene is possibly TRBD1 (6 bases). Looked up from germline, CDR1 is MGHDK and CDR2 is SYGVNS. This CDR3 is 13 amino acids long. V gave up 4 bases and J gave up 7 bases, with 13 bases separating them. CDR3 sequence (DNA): TGTGCCAGCAGTGCGGGGGCCTATCGTGGCTACACCTTC. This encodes CASSAGAYRGYTF.

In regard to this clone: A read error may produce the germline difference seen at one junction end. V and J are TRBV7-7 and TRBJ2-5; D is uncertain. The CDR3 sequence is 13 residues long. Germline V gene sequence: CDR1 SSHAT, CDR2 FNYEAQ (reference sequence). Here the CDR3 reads CASSSEPQETQYF. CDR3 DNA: TGTGCTAGCAGCTCCGAACCCCAAGAGACCCAGTACTTC.

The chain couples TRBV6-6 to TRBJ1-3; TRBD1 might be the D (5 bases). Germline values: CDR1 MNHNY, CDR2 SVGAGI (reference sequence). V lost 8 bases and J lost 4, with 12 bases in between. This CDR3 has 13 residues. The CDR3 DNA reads TGTGCCAGCGGGGCGGGCCAGGGAAACACCATATATTTT. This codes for CASGAGQGNTIYF.

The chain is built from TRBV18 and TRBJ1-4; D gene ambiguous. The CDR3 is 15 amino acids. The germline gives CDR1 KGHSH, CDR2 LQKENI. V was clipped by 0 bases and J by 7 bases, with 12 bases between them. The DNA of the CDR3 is TGTGCCAGCTCACCACCCGGCCACCCGGGTGAAAAACTGTTTTTT. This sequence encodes CASSPPGHPGEKLFF.

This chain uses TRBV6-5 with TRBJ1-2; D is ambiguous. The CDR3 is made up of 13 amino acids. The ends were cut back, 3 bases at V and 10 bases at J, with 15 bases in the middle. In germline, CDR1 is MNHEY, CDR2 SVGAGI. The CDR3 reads CASSYFQADAYTF. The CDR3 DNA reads TGTGCCAGCAGTTATTTTCAGGCGGATGCCTACACCTTC.